The 6 T cell receptor beta chains presented below share a single source sample, sequenced in a study of cytomegalovirus exposure and HLA in healthy donors. It was with 60 Vbeta and 13 Jbeta primers that the PCR ran. Clones were read by immunoSEQ multiplex PCR, and TCRdb kept only the in-frame ones, dropping some. The sample holds under 200,000 clones, 77% seen once. Sample: PBMCs. Source of these receptors: a woman aged 40-49 years in good health and CMV-seropositive.

The chain carries TRBV30 and TRBJ2-7, with D possibly matching TRBD2 (7 bases). Germline assignment: CDR1 GTSNPN and CDR2 SVGIG (reference sequence). The CDR3 is made up of 14 amino acids. V was cut by 2 bases and J by 6 bases, with 17 bases left in between. The CDR3 is CAWSRGGEVGEQYF. The DNA of the CDR3 is TGTGCCTGGAGTAGGGGGGGGGAGGTCGGCGAGCAGTACTTC.

The V and J genes are TRBV7-2 and TRBJ2-4; TRBD1 might be the D (5 bases). The CDR3 loop spans 16 amino acids. Germline CDR1 SGHTA, CDR2 FQGNSA. V dropped 2 bases and J dropped 0 bases, with 11 bases sitting between them. The CDR3 DNA follows: TGTGCCAGCAGCTTAACTTGGGGCGAAGCCAAAAACATTCAGTACTTC. It encodes CASSLTWGEAKNIQYF.

The chain uses TRBV6-5 and TRBJ2-3; 11 nucleotides align to TRBD2. This CDR3 spans 16 amino acids. Trimming at V came to 4 bases and at J to 4 bases, leaving 7 bases not matched to a gene. The germline V gene has CDR1 MNHEY and CDR2 SVGAGI. The CDR3 nucleotides read TGTGCCAGCAGTTCTTCTAGCGGGGGGTTCGCAGATACGCAGTATTTT. Encoded protein: CASSSSSGGFADTQYF.

The chain employs TRBV5-6 and TRBJ2-7, with 8 positions matching TRBD1. The CDR3 is 14 amino acids. Germline lookup yields CDR1 SGHDT and CDR2 YYEEEE. Unmatched junction bases numbered 1, after V lost 0 bases and J lost 2 bases. The CDR3 here is CASSLGTGTYEQYF. The CDR3 region has the DNA TGTGCCAGCAGCTTGGGGACAGGGACCTACGAGCAGTACTTC.

The chain joins TRBV7-2 to TRBJ2-5; D is undetermined. The V and J ends lost 2 bases and 5 bases respectively, with 15 bases between them. The CDR3 covers 15 residues. Germline lookup yields CDR1 SGHTA and CDR2 FQGNSA. CDR3 protein: CASSLIPRNRETQYF. The CDR3 nucleotides read TGTGCCAGCAGCTTAATCCCCCGAAACCGGGAGACCCAGTACTTC.

This rearrangement joins TRBV2 to TRBJ2-7, with 7 bases matching TRBD1. V trimming: 6 bases; J trimming: 6 bases; junction bases outside the gene matches: 8. The CDR3 contains 13 residues. Germline CDR1 reads SNHLY; CDR2 reads FYNNEI. The CDR3 region is CASRDRVRGEQYF. Written as DNA, the CDR3 is TGTGCCAGCAGAGACAGGGTAAGAGGCGAGCAGTACTTC.